Each of the 16 T cell receptor beta chains below was sequenced from the same sample in a study. TCRdb reprocessed the RT-PCR reads with MiXCR, giving one entry per CDR3 protein. Of 550,000 to 750,000 distinct CDR3 sequences in the sample, 12% to 15% were seen once. The sequenced material came from memory CD4+ T cells from blood. Receptors were obtained from a female donor in good health, serving as a healthy control.

The chain is built from TRBV20-1 and TRBJ2-2; 8 nucleotides line up with TRBD2. J gave up 4 bases and V 6 bases, and 10 bases lay outside the gene matches. The CDR3 spans 15 residues. Germline loops: CDR1 DFQATT, CDR2 SNEGSKA (reference sequence). Here the CDR3 DNA reads TGCAGTGCACCTAAAGCGGGAGTGGTCACCGGGGAGCTGTTTTTT. Encoded protein: CSAPKAGVVTGELFF.

This sequence joins TRBV6-5 and TRBJ2-1; 8 nucleotides agree with TRBD2. The trim removed 6 bases at V and 6 bases at J, leaving 7 bases unmatched. From germline, CDR1 is MNHEY and CDR2 SVGAGI. The CDR3 runs 14 residues. The CDR3 loop is CASRGVAGRNEQFF. CDR3 nucleotide sequence: TGTGCCAGCAGAGGGGTAGCGGGGCGCAATGAGCAGTTCTTC.

Ten or more counts support this clonotype. CDR3 DNA sequence: TGCGCCAGCAGCCCGGGACAGGGGTACTTCTCTGGGGCCAACGTCCTGACTTTC. This encodes CASSPGQGYFSGANVLTF. The chain couples TRBV4-1 to TRBJ2-6, with 10 bases aligning to TRBD1. Germline V gene data show CDR1 as MGHRA and CDR2 as YSYEKL. The CDR3 sequence is 18 residues long. J lost 0 bases, V lost 4 bases, and 6 bases had no gene match.

This clonotype was seen ten or more times. In DNA form, the CDR3 reads TGTGCCAGCAGTGAAGGGGACGGCGGTTGGTACGAGCAGTACTTC. This gives the protein CASSEGDGGWYEQYF. The chain joins TRBV6-1 to TRBJ2-7, with D perhaps TRBD1 or TRBD2 (5 bases each). This CDR3 spans 15 amino acids. The V gene's germline CDR1 is MNHNS and CDR2 SASEGT. V gave up 1 base and J gave up 4 bases, with 14 bases separating them.

This clonotype was recorded a few times. J is TRBJ1-3 and V is TRBV4-3, with D uncertain. Germline V lookup: CDR1 LGHNA, CDR2 YSLEER. V dropped 1 base and J dropped 0 bases, with 7 bases sitting between them. The CDR3 extends over 15 amino acids. The DNA of the CDR3 is TGCGCCAGCAGCCAAGGGTCCCTCTCTGGAAACACCATATATTTT. It is translated as CASSQGSLSGNTIYF.

The chain has TRBV29-1 and TRBJ2-3, with 11 bases identical to TRBD1. The length of the CDR3 is 13 residues. Trimming took 4 bases from V and 6 from J; bases not matched to a gene: 3. Germline V gene sequence: CDR1 SQVTM, CDR2 ANQGSEA. The CDR3 region is CSVAGQGVDTQYF. The CDR3 DNA follows: TGCAGCGTTGCGGGACAGGGGGTTGATACGCAGTATTTT.

The gene calls are TRBV11-2 and TRBJ1-1; 9 bases are shared with TRBD1. The CDR3 runs to 15 residues. J gave up 2 bases and V 4 bases, and 5 bases lay outside the gene matches. Germline V gives CDR1 SGHAT, CDR2 FQNNGV. This CDR3 is CASSYQTGGNTEAFF. The CDR3 DNA follows: TGTGCCAGCAGCTACCAAACAGGGGGCAACACTGAAGCTTTCTTT.

The J gene is TRBJ2-7, the V gene TRBV7-2, with D perhaps given as TRBD1 or TRBD2 (5 bases each). Germline V gene lookup returns CDR1 SGHTA and CDR2 FQGNSA. V lost 2 bases to trimming and J lost 8 bases, with 25 bases between them. CDR3 size: 17 residues. The CDR3 DNA is TGTGCCAGCAGCTTAATAGGGCTTCGATGGGGGATTGACAAGCAGTACTTC. It codes for CASSLIGLRWGIDKQYF.

This clonotype was recorded many times. The rearrangement joins TRBV7-3 to TRBJ2-3; D uncertain. The length of the CDR3 is 14 residues. Germline CDR1 reads SGHTA; CDR2 reads FQGTGA. V gave up 4 bases and J gave up 5 bases, with 13 bases separating them. The CDR3 DNA reads TGTGCCAGCAGCTCGTGGATCTATGGAGATACGCAGTATTTT. This gives the protein CASSSWIYGDTQYF.

This chain uses TRBV4-3 with TRBJ1-6; D is ambiguous. Germline lookup yields CDR1 LGHNA and CDR2 YSLEER. The CDR3 has 14 residues. The V gene lost 2 bases and the J gene lost 9 bases, with 11 bases spanning the gap. CDR3 region: CASSQNSVGSPLHF. CDR3 nucleotides: TGCGCCAGCAGCCAAAATTCCGTCGGTTCACCCCTCCACTTT.

This clonotype has at least ten counts. V usage is TRBV4-3 and J usage is TRBJ2-3; D may match TRBD1 or TRBD2 (6 bases each). V lost 5 bases and J 1 base, leaving 19 bases between the germline ends. Germline CDR1 and CDR2: LGHNA and YSLEER. This CDR3 spans 17 amino acids. This CDR3 reads CASSDIRGGGGTDTQYF. The CDR3 bases are TGCGCCAGCAGCGATATCAGGGGCGGAGGGGGCACAGATACGCAGTATTTT.

The chain links TRBV5-6 to TRBJ2-7, with 8 bases identical to TRBD2. Looked up from germline, CDR1 is SGHDT and CDR2 is YYEEEE. Trimming took 1 base from V and 4 from J; bases not matched to a gene: 7. The CDR3 is 15 residues long. CDR3 sequence reads: CASSLNNGRGYEQYF. As DNA, the CDR3 is TGTGCCAGCAGCTTGAACAACGGGAGGGGGTACGAGCAGTACTTC.

The sample holds a few counts of this clonotype. The chain carries TRBV20-1 and TRBJ1-3; possibly TRBD1 for D (6 bases). From germline, CDR1 is DFQATT and CDR2 SNEGSKA (reference sequence). There are 15 residues in the CDR3. Trimming stripped 2 bases from V and 0 bases from J, with 11 bases between. CDR3 in DNA: TGCAGTGCTAGATACAGGGTAGCCTCTGGAAACACCATATATTTT. Its protein is CSARYRVASGNTIYF.

This clonotype showed up just a few times. The chain combines TRBV6-5 with TRBJ1-3, with 7 bases identical to TRBD1. The CDR3 has 15 amino acids. V trimming: 11 bases; J trimming: 0 bases; junction bases outside the gene matches: 10. Germline V lookup: CDR1 MNHEY, CDR2 SVGAGI. The CDR3: CAAQGGWGSGNTIYF. The CDR3 nucleotides read TGTGCCGCCCAGGGGGGCTGGGGCTCTGGAAACACCATATATTTT.

CDR3 loop: CASRSDQDKGAKQFF. CDR3 DNA: TGTGCCAGCAGATCCGATCAGGACAAGGGGGCGAAGCAGTTCTTC. The V gene is TRBV6-5, the J gene TRBJ2-1; 7 positions match TRBD1. V was clipped by 6 bases and J by 11 bases; unmatched bases: 16. The length of the CDR3 is 15 residues. Germline V lookup: CDR1 MNHEY, CDR2 SVGAGI.

In this sample, this clonotype turned up a few times. The V call is TRBV6-2 or TRBV6-3, the J call TRBJ1-1; no clear D gene. Germline CDR1 reads MNHEY; CDR2 reads SVGEGT. V shed 0 bases and J shed 6 bases, with 8 bases lying between them. The CDR3 covers 13 residues. Here the CDR3 reads CASSYSFLAEAFF. CDR3 nucleotides: TGTGCCAGCAGTTACTCGTTTCTAGCTGAAGCTTTCTTT.